The T cell receptor beta chain described here comes from a study of T-cell memory formation after mild COVID-19. Broader study findings: Contracting CD4+ clones sat mainly in CM and EM; CD8+ in EMRA.

MiXCR, applied by TCRdb to the 5' RACE reads, yields one record per CDR3 protein. The sample lists hundreds of thousands of distinct CDR3 sequences, 20% occurring once. Unmatched junction bases numbered 8, after V lost 3 bases and J lost 6 bases. The CDR3 spans 15 residues. Per germline, CDR1 SEHNR and CDR2 FQNEAQ (reference sequence). A few counts support this clonotype. Its specificity is unknown. The receptor was isolated from an adult woman who had mild COVID-19 (a few samples of this study predate the infection). Cell type and time point are not known. Sequencing was done on a sample of PBMCs or a T cell subset sorted from them (not recorded which). The chain couples TRBV7-9 to TRBJ2-1, with 7 bases aligning to TRBD2. Here the CDR3 DNA reads TGTGCCAGCAGCTTGGGACTAAGCGAGATCAATGAGCAGTTCTTC. It is translated as CASSLGLSEINEQFF.